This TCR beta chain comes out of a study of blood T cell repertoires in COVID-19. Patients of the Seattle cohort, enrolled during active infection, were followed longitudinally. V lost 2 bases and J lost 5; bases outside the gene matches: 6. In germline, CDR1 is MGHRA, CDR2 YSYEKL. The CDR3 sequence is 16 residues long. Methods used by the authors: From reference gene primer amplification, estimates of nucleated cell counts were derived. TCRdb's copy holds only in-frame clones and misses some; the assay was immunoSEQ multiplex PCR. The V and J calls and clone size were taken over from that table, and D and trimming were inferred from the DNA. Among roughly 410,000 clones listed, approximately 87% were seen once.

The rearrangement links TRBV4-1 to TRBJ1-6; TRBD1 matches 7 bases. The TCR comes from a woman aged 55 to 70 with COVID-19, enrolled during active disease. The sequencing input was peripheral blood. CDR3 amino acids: CASSQSGQRDNSPLHF. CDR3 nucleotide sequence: TGCGCCAGCAGCCAATCGGGACAGCGAGATAATTCACCCCTCCACTTT.